The 30 T cell receptor beta chains listed next were all sequenced from one sample in a study of identical twins' blood T cells. TCRdb re-called the 5' RACE reads through MiXCR, storing one row per CDR3 protein. This table has 300,000 to 450,000 distinct CDR3 sequences, more than 25% appearing once. Sequenced: PBMCs. Receptors were obtained from a woman aged 18 to 49 in good health.

This clonotype was detected a few times. The V gene is TRBV5-1, the J gene TRBJ2-1, with 11 bases aligning to TRBD2. The CDR3 runs to 15 residues. Germline trimming cut 0 bases from V and 9 bases from J; bases unmatched to any gene: 5. The germline CDR1 and CDR2 sequences are SGHRS and YFSETQ. CDR3 residues: CASSLGLAGISEQFF. CDR3 nucleotide sequence: TGCGCCAGCAGCTTGGGACTAGCGGGGATCAGTGAGCAGTTCTTC.

This clonotype was counted only a few times. J is TRBJ2-1 and V is TRBV20-1; D may correspond to TRBD1 or TRBD2 (5 bases each). CDR1 DFQATT and CDR2 SNEGSKA come from the germline V gene (reference sequence). Between the trimmed V and J ends, which lost 4 bases and 0 bases, there was a span of 13 bases. This CDR3 spans 15 amino acids. The CDR3 loop is CSATFGASSYNEQFF. As DNA, the CDR3 is TGCAGTGCTACCTTCGGGGCTAGCTCCTACAATGAGCAGTTCTTC.

The J gene is TRBJ2-3, the V gene TRBV9; D is ambiguous. V gave up 3 bases and J gave up 5 bases, with 13 bases separating them. Per the germline V gene, CDR1 is SGDLS and CDR2 is YYNGEE. The CDR3 totals 14 residues. The CDR3 loop reads CASSAQDYGDTQYF. In DNA form, the CDR3 reads TGTGCCAGCAGCGCTCAAGATTACGGAGATACGCAGTATTTT.

This clonotype was counted many times. The chain employs TRBV12-3 or TRBV12-4 and TRBJ2-7; no clear D. The CDR3 is made up of 11 amino acids. With 2 bases removed from V and 2 bases from J, the gap between germline ends came to 1 base. The CDR3 region has the DNA TGTGCCAGCAGTTTAACCTACGAGCAGTACTTC. The encoded protein is CASSLTYEQYF.

The V call is TRBV2, the J call TRBJ1-1, with TRBD1 as a possible D gene (5 bases). This CDR3 is built from 14 residues. V was cut by 4 bases and J by 4 bases, with 13 bases left in between. Germline CDR1 and CDR2: SNHLY and FYNNEI. The CDR3: CASSARGGSTEAFF. CDR3 DNA: TGTGCCAGCAGTGCCCGGGGGGGGAGCACTGAAGCTTTCTTT.

This clonotype has a handful of counts. The J gene is TRBJ1-2, the V gene TRBV20-1; D is unclear. From germline, CDR1 is DFQATT and CDR2 SNEGSKA (reference sequence). Trimming stripped 6 bases from V and 2 bases from J, with 7 bases between. The CDR3 is made up of 11 amino acids. The CDR3, as DNA: TGCAGTGCACCGTTCAACTATGGCTACACCTTC. As protein: CSAPFNYGYTF.

This clonotype was detected only a few times. V and J are TRBV6-5 and TRBJ1-2, with a tentative D call TRBD1 (5 bases). V was cut by 7 bases and J by 6 bases, with 15 bases left in between. The CDR3 sequence is 13 residues long. Germline V lookup: CDR1 MNHEY, CDR2 SVGAGI. CDR3: CASTPGGIDGYTF. CDR3 nucleotide sequence: TGTGCCAGCACCCCGGGGGGGATTGATGGCTACACCTTC.

The V call is TRBV2, the J call TRBJ2-1; no clear D. From germline, CDR1 is SNHLY and CDR2 FYNNEI. The CDR3 contains 11 residues. Deletions cut 8 bases from V and 10 bases from J, with 12 bases between. The CDR3 nucleotides are TGTGCCAGCCTAGAGAGGAAAGAGCAGTTCTTC. Residues: CASLERKEQFF. Complete variable domain (other parts from reference TRBV2 and TRBJ2-1): EPEVTQTPSHQVTQMGQEVILRCVPISNHLYFYWYRQILGQKVEFLVSFYNNEISEKSEIFDDQFSVERPDGSNFTLKIRSTKLEDSAMYFCASLERKEQFFGPGTRLTVL.

This clonotype was observed many times. The chain employs TRBV20-1 and TRBJ1-6; D not certain. Germline assignment: CDR1 DFQATT and CDR2 SNEGSKA (reference sequence). CDR3 length: 15 amino acids. Deletions cut 1 base from V and 8 bases from J, with 15 bases between. The CDR3 loop reads CSARVPGGNHSPLHF. DNA of the CDR3: TGCAGTGCTAGAGTTCCCGGAGGGAATCATTCACCCCTCCACTTT.

The chain combines TRBV11-2 with TRBJ1-1; D unresolved. The CDR3 is made up of 13 amino acids. V was shortened by 7 bases and J by 4 bases, with 13 bases between the two germline ends. CDR1 is SGHAT, CDR2 FQNNGV, per germline. CDR3 sequence: CASIVSGSTEAFF. The DNA for the CDR3 is TGTGCCAGCATCGTTTCGGGGAGCACTGAAGCTTTCTTT.

This clonotype was observed a handful of times. No conserved phenylalanine or tryptophan ends this CDR3, so it is likely a read error. No DNA is shown, since the ends of the CDR3 on it are uncertain; the CDR3 is the one TCRdb lists. The J gene is TRBJ2-1, the V gene TRBV2; the table gives TRBD1 as D, unverified against the DNA. Germline V gives CDR1 SNHLY, CDR2 FYNNEI. The CDR3 contains 11 residues when both ends are counted. CDR3 amino acids: CASSVLELNRV.

This sequence joins TRBV7-2 and TRBJ1-3; no clear D gene. This CDR3 is built from 11 residues. Trimming cost V 2 bases and J 7 bases, with 3 bases left between them. The germline gives CDR1 SGHTA, CDR2 FQGNSA. The CDR3 sequence is CASSLQNTIYF. The CDR3 region has the DNA TGTGCCAGCAGCTTACAGAACACCATATATTTT. The whole variable domain, filled in from reference TRBV7-2 and TRBJ1-3, reads GAGVSQSPSNKVTEKGKDVELRCDPISGHTALYWYRQSLGQGLEFLIYFQGNSAPDKSGLPSDRFSAERTGGSVSTLTIQRTQQEDSAVYLCASSLQNTIYFGEGSWLTVV.

This clonotype appeared a few times. V is TRBV3-1 and J is TRBJ1-1; a possible D gene is TRBD1 (5 bases). Germline CDR1 LGHDT, CDR2 YNNKEL (reference sequence). This CDR3 has 17 residues. The ends were cut back, 3 bases at V and 0 bases at J, with 17 bases in the middle. The CDR3 sequence: CASSHFRDRPLNTEAFF. As DNA, the CDR3 is TGTGCCAGCAGCCATTTCCGGGACCGACCCTTGAACACTGAAGCTTTCTTT.

At least ten counts were recorded for this clonotype. The chain uses TRBV11-2 and TRBJ2-3; 9 bases are a match to TRBD2. The CDR3 sequence is 16 residues long. Germline trimming cut 0 bases from V and 2 bases from J; bases unmatched to any gene: 3. Germline CDR1 reads SGHAT; CDR2 reads FQNNGV. The DNA for the CDR3 is TGTGCCAGCAGCTTAGAAGGCGGGAGGGCCACAGATACGCAGTATTTT. Amino acids: CASSLEGGRATDTQYF.

This clonotype has only a few counts. An end of the junction does not agree with germline; a read error may underlie this. CDR3 bases: TGTGCCGGCAGTTGGCAGGCGGTAAACATTCAGTACTTC. It is translated as CAGSWQAVNIQYF. The chain links TRBV28 to TRBJ2-4, with D unresolved. This CDR3 spans 13 amino acids. CDR1 MDHEN and CDR2 SYDVKM come from the germline V gene.

This clonotype was picked up a small number of times. The chain joins TRBV12-3 or TRBV12-4 to TRBJ1-1; 7 nucleotides align to TRBD1. The ends lost 6 bases at V and 1 base at J; junction bases unmatched: 8. The CDR3 has 15 amino acids. CDR3 sequence: CASRYRQGPNTEAFF. DNA of the CDR3: TGTGCCAGCAGGTACCGACAGGGCCCGAACACTGAAGCTTTCTTT.

This chain connects TRBV29-1 to TRBJ1-1; TRBD1 aligns across 7 bases. With 6 bases clipped from V and 2 bases from J, the junction kept 9 bases outside the gene matches. The CDR3 runs to 14 residues. CDR1 is SQVTM and CDR2 is ANQGSEA in the germline V gene. The CDR3 is CSVALQGRNTEAFF. The CDR3 DNA follows: TGCAGCGTCGCTTTACAGGGGCGAAACACTGAAGCTTTCTTT.

The chain couples TRBV5-6 to TRBJ2-7; perhaps TRBD2 as D (6 bases). With 0 bases removed from V and 3 bases from J, the gap between germline ends came to 13 bases. The CDR3 has 15 residues. Germline assignment: CDR1 SGHDT and CDR2 YYEEEE. The CDR3 DNA sequence: TGTGCCAGCAGCTTGGTTTTTAGCGGTAGCTACGAGCAGTACTTC. Translated: CASSLVFSGSYEQYF.

As DNA, the CDR3 is TGCAGTGCCCGCGATTTTAGCGGGGTTCGCACAGATACGCAGTATTTT. This codes for CSARDFSGVRTDTQYF. The J gene is TRBJ2-3, the V gene TRBV20-1, with TRBD2 identical over 8 bases. The CDR3 is 16 residues long. Trimming cost V 6 bases and J 1 base; bases outside gene matches: 12. Germline CDR1 and CDR2: DFQATT and SNEGSKA (reference sequence).

V is TRBV20-1 and J is TRBJ1-6; TRBD1 is a possible D gene (6 bases). Germline V lookup: CDR1 DFQATT, CDR2 SNEGSKA (reference sequence). There are 15 residues in the CDR3. Trimming left V 4 bases short and J 5 bases short, with 15 bases between. The CDR3 coding sequence is TGCAGTGCTAAGGACCACAGGGCGGATAATTCACCCCTCCACTTT. This encodes CSAKDHRADNSPLHF.

The chain uses TRBV20-1 and TRBJ1-1; unclear D gene. The germline V and J ends were trimmed by 5 bases and 0 bases, with 10 bases remaining between them. The CDR3 covers 13 residues. Germline-derived CDR1 and CDR2 are DFQATT and SNEGSKA (reference sequence). CDR3 sequence: CSASGIMNTEAFF. CDR3 DNA: TGCAGTGCTTCAGGTATCATGAACACTGAAGCTTTCTTT.

With regard to this clonotype: An end of the junction does not agree with germline; a read error may underlie this. The chain recombines TRBV15 with TRBJ1-1, with D perhaps TRBD1 (6 bases). Germline V gene data show CDR1 as LNHNV and CDR2 as YYDKDF (reference sequence). The CDR3 is 14 residues long. CDR3 amino acids: CAASAPGEGTEAFF. The CDR3 DNA follows: TGTGCCGCCAGCGCACCAGGGGAAGGAACTGAAGCTTTCTTT.

This clonotype was seen a few times. The V call is TRBV14, the J call TRBJ2-2; 8 nucleotides match TRBD2. Germline loops: CDR1 SGHDN, CDR2 FVKESK. The J segment lost 4 bases and the V segment lost 4 bases, leaving 2 bases of the junction unmatched. There are 14 residues in the CDR3. CDR3 sequence reads: CASSPGLATGELFF. In DNA form, the CDR3 reads TGTGCCAGCAGCCCCGGACTAGCCACCGGGGAGCTGTTTTTT.

As concerns this clonotype: A much larger clone lies one base from this, so it may be a read error. The genes are TRBV7-9 and TRBJ2-5; no reliable D call. The germline CDR1 and CDR2 sequences are SEHNR and FQNEAQ (reference sequence). The CDR3 sequence is 13 residues long. The CDR3 DNA reads TGTGCCAGCAGCTTAGCGGGTATAGAGACCCGGTACTTC. As protein: CASSLAGIETRYF.

This clonotype was observed a few times. The chain carries TRBV6-6 and TRBJ1-1; the match to TRBD1 covers 7 bases. This CDR3 comprises 13 residues. Germline-derived CDR1 and CDR2 are MNHNY and SVGAGI (reference sequence). Losses at the gene ends were 11 bases for V and 1 base for J; bases not matched to a gene: 7. CDR3 loop: CAAIPGGNTEAFF. The CDR3 region has the DNA TGTGCCGCCATTCCAGGGGGGAACACTGAAGCTTTCTTT.

The CDR3 nucleotides are TGTGCCATCAGTGCGAACATAGGTAACACTGAAGCTTTCTTT. This encodes CAISANIGNTEAFF. This chain links TRBV10-3 with TRBJ1-1; D uncertain. Trimming shortened V by 4 bases and J by 2 bases, and 11 bases separated the two germline ends. Per the germline V gene, CDR1 is ENHRY and CDR2 is SYGVKD. There are 14 residues in the CDR3.

This clonotype was observed many times. The chain is built from TRBV7-8 and TRBJ2-7; no clear D. The CDR3 sequence is 11 residues long. Germline CDR1 and CDR2: SGHVS and FQNEAQ. Deletions cut 5 bases from V and 4 bases from J, with 6 bases between. The CDR3 sequence: CASSPTYEQYF. The CDR3 DNA follows: TGTGCCAGCAGCCCCACTTACGAGCAGTACTTC.

The genes are TRBV9 and TRBJ1-1, with a tentative D call TRBD1 (5 bases). This CDR3 contains 14 residues. Between the trimmed V and J ends, which lost 0 bases and 1 base, there was a span of 7 bases. Germline CDR1 reads SGDLS; CDR2 reads YYNGEE. The CDR3 here is CASSVGRENTEAFF. CDR3 DNA sequence: TGTGCCAGCAGCGTAGGCAGGGAGAACACTGAAGCTTTCTTT.

In its sample, this clonotype was seen a few times. The chain joins TRBV11-2 to TRBJ1-1; no firm D call. V dropped 4 bases and J dropped 8 bases, with 17 bases sitting between them. The CDR3 extends over 14 amino acids. The germline V gene has CDR1 SGHAT and CDR2 FQNNGV. This chain's CDR3 is CASSSTGPAQEAFF. CDR3 DNA sequence: TGTGCCAGCAGCTCTACCGGGCCAGCTCAAGAAGCTTTCTTT.

V and J are TRBV7-9 and TRBJ1-2; D remains unclear. The CDR3 extends over 15 amino acids. The V gene lost 1 base and the J gene lost 0 bases, with 9 bases spanning the gap. Germline CDR1 and CDR2: SEHNR and FQNEAQ (reference sequence). Written as DNA, the CDR3 is TGTGCCAGCAGCTTAGGAAGTGTCACTAACTATGGCTACACCTTC. This encodes CASSLGSVTNYGYTF.